This T cell receptor beta chain stems from a study of blood T cell repertoires in COVID-19. Assay: immunoSEQ multiplex PCR; the TCRdb copy retains only in-frame clones and omits some. The profile shows about 150,000 clones, over 80% of them singletons. Trimming shortened V by 0 bases and J by 8 bases, and 19 bases separated the two germline ends. Germline lookup yields CDR1 SGHRS and CDR2 YFSETQ. The CDR3 loop spans 16 amino acids. The gene calls are TRBV5-1 and TRBJ2-3; TRBD1 is a possible D gene (7 bases). The origin of this receptor is a woman aged 45-65 years with acute or convalescent COVID-19. Sequencing input: peripheral blood. CDR3 bases: TGCGCCAGCAGCTTGGCCCAAACAGGGGATAGCGGTACGCAGTATTTT. Its translation: CASSLAQTGDSGTQYF.